These 20 T cell receptor beta chains were sequenced from one sample in a study of neoadjuvant anti-PD-1 for oral cavity cancer. Generated by immunoSEQ multiplex PCR, the TCRdb table keeps only in-frame clones and is missing some. The repertoire includes tens of thousands of clones, under 85% of them detected once, and around 3% sits in the top ten. The sample was PBMCs, taken before nivolumab (anti-PD-1) treatment. All receptors derive from a person aged 40 to 85 with oral cavity squamous cell carcinoma.

The gene calls are TRBV5-1 and TRBJ2-1; D may be TRBD1 or TRBD2 (5 bases each). Trimming took 7 bases from V and 0 from J, leaving 17 bases between them. Germline loops: CDR1 SGHRS, CDR2 YFSETQ. This CDR3 has 16 amino acids. In DNA, the CDR3 is TGCGCCAGCGGCAAAATGGGGGAGAGCTCCTACAATGAGCAGTTCTTC. It specifies CASGKMGESSYNEQFF.

The chain joins TRBV4-1 to TRBJ2-2, with a possible D match to TRBD2 (5 bases). The CDR3 spans 16 residues. With 3 bases removed from V and 0 bases from J, the gap between germline ends came to 11 bases. CDR1 is MGHRA, CDR2 YSYEKL, per germline. The CDR3 bases are TGCGCCAGCAGCCAGCCGGACTTTTCGAACACCGGGGAGCTGTTTTTT. Its translation is CASSQPDFSNTGELFF.

V gene TRBV30 combines with J gene TRBJ1-5; TRBD1 is a possible D gene (6 bases). CDR1 and CDR2 (germline): GTSNPN, SVGIG (reference sequence). The V end lost 0 bases, the J end lost 3 bases, and 12 bases lay between the germline ends. The CDR3 length is 15 residues. CDR3 coding DNA: TGTGCCTGGAGTGTACAAGACAGGCCCAATCAGCCCCAGCATTTT. Amino acid sequence: CAWSVQDRPNQPQHF. The variable domain in full, completed from reference TRBV30 and TRBJ1-5, reads SQTIHQWPATLVQPVGSPLSLECTVEGTSNPNLYWYRQAAGRGLQLLFYSVGIGQISSEVPQNLSASRPQDRQFILSSKKLLLSDSGFYLCAWSVQDRPNQPQHFGDGTRLSIL.

V and J are TRBV30 and TRBJ2-1, with a tentative D call TRBD2 (6 bases). This CDR3 spans 11 amino acids. The germline V gene encodes CDR1 GTSNPN and CDR2 SVGIG (reference sequence). The V gene lost 7 bases and the J gene lost 7 bases, with 11 bases spanning the gap. The CDR3 DNA sequence: TGTGCCTCGGGAGTAAGTAATGAGCAGTTCTTC. Translating it yields CASGVSNEQFF.

This clone showed up just a few times. V gene TRBV10-3 combines with J gene TRBJ2-1, with TRBD2 identical over 8 bases. Germline lookup yields CDR1 ENHRY and CDR2 SYGVKD. This CDR3 region has 12 residues. With V trimmed by 10 bases and J by 8 bases, 7 bases remained unmatched. The CDR3 DNA reads TGTGCCACAAGAGCCGGGAGGGATGAGCAGTTCTTC. Amino acid sequence: CATRAGRDEQFF.

V and J are TRBV30 and TRBJ2-6; D remains unclear. The CDR3 runs 14 residues. The ends were cut back, 0 bases at V and 3 bases at J, with 6 bases in the middle. CDR1 and CDR2 from the germline V gene are GTSNPN and SVGIG (reference sequence). As DNA, the CDR3 is TGTGCCTGGAGTGTACGCGGTGGGGCCAACGTCCTGACTTTC. This gives the protein CAWSVRGGANVLTF.

The chain joins TRBV27 to TRBJ2-7; TRBD1 aligns across 7 bases. The length of the CDR3 is 13 residues. V dropped 7 bases and J dropped 12; count of bases not matched to a gene: 15. Germline CDR1 is MNHEY and CDR2 is SMNVEV (reference sequence). The CDR3 coding sequence is TGTGCCAGCAAGGGGGCCGGGAATGTGAGTCCGTACTTC. The encoded protein is CASKGAGNVSPYF.

This chain connects TRBV9 to TRBJ1-3; tentative D call: TRBD1 (5 bases). V was shortened by 0 bases and J by 4 bases, with 17 bases between the two germline ends. The CDR3 runs 17 residues. Per germline, CDR1 SGDLS and CDR2 YYNGEE. This CDR3 is CASSVGIDRQPGNTIYF. In nucleotides, the CDR3 is TGTGCCAGCAGCGTAGGTATCGACAGACAGCCGGGAAACACCATATATTTT.

This chain uses TRBV6-1 with TRBJ1-4, with TRBD1 identical over 7 bases. The trim removed 5 bases at V and 6 bases at J, leaving 6 bases unmatched. The CDR3 consists of 14 residues. The germline CDR1 and CDR2 sequences are MNHNS and SASEGT. CDR3 sequence reads: CASSRSGTDEKLFF. The CDR3, as DNA: TGTGCCAGCAGTCGATCCGGGACAGATGAAAAACTGTTTTTT.

V usage is TRBV27 and J usage is TRBJ2-1; D is possibly TRBD2 (6 bases). The length of the CDR3 is 15 residues. V lost 3 bases and J 6 bases, leaving 15 bases between the germline ends. Germline V gene sequence: CDR1 MNHEY, CDR2 SMNVEV (reference sequence). CDR3 protein: CASSFLRRGRNEQFF. The CDR3 DNA reads TGTGCCAGCAGTTTCTTAAGGCGGGGCCGCAATGAGCAGTTCTTC.

The chain combines TRBV6-1 with TRBJ2-2; D uncertain. Germline V gene data show CDR1 as MNHNS and CDR2 as SASEGT. The V and J ends lost 6 bases and 0 bases respectively, with 8 bases between them. CDR3 length equals 14 residues. The CDR3 DNA reads TGTGCCAGCAGCCCCGTCGCGAACACCGGGGAGCTGTTTTTT. It codes for CASSPVANTGELFF.

The chain has TRBV6-5 and TRBJ2-3; 7 bases fit TRBD1. Germline V gene sequence: CDR1 MNHEY, CDR2 SVGAGI. Trimming took 5 bases from V and 1 from J; bases not matched to a gene: 6. This CDR3 region has 15 residues. CDR3 sequence (DNA): TGTGCCAGCAGTAAGACAGGGATGGGCACAGATACGCAGTATTTT. Translated: CASSKTGMGTDTQYF.

The V gene is TRBV5-6, the J gene TRBJ2-3, with D possibly called TRBD1 or TRBD2 (5 bases each). This CDR3 comprises 16 residues. Germline V gene lookup returns CDR1 SGHDT and CDR2 YYEEEE. With 1 base removed from V and 0 bases from J, the gap between germline ends came to 12 bases. The CDR3 region is CASSLLGPYSTDTQYF. CDR3 coding DNA: TGTGCCAGCAGCTTGTTGGGACCCTATAGCACAGATACGCAGTATTTT.

This chain's CDR3 is CSVDESNYGYTF. CDR3 bases: TGCAGCGTTGATGAGTCTAACTATGGCTACACCTTC. The chain combines TRBV29-1 with TRBJ1-2; no clear D. This CDR3 spans 12 amino acids. Looked up from germline, CDR1 is SQVTM and CDR2 is ANQGSEA. V gave up 3 bases and J gave up 0 bases, with 5 bases separating them.

The CDR3 DNA follows: TGTGCCAGCAGTGGGGGGGAACGAACGGGCATTCAGTACTTC. Translation gives CASSGGERTGIQYF. The chain couples TRBV2 to TRBJ2-4; D might be TRBD2 (6 bases). Germline V gene lookup returns CDR1 SNHLY and CDR2 FYNNEI. This CDR3 is 14 amino acids long. The germline V and J ends were trimmed by 4 bases and 9 bases, with 16 bases remaining between them.

The chain uses TRBV9 and TRBJ1-4, with no clear D. V shed 0 bases and J shed 6 bases, with 9 bases lying between them. From germline, CDR1 is SGDLS and CDR2 YYNGEE. CDR3 length: 14 residues. The CDR3 DNA sequence: TGTGCCAGCAGCGTAGACGTTCGGGATGAAAAACTGTTTTTT. Translated, it gives CASSVDVRDEKLFF.

The rearrangement uses TRBV5-6 and TRBJ2-1; 7 nucleotides agree with TRBD2. This CDR3 region has 15 residues. Germline loops: CDR1 SGHDT, CDR2 YYEEEE. The junction had 16 bases not matched to a gene; V was cut back by 4 bases and J by 12 bases. CDR3 region: CASSLTTSTGGGQFF. The CDR3 nucleotides are TGTGCCAGCAGCCTCACGACTAGTACGGGCGGGGGGCAGTTCTTC.

V usage is TRBV27 and J usage is TRBJ1-5, with D possibly TRBD1 on 6 matching bases. This CDR3 has 14 residues. Per the germline V gene, CDR1 is MNHEY and CDR2 is SMNVEV (reference sequence). The V gene lost 4 bases and the J gene lost 6 bases, with 13 bases spanning the gap. The CDR3: CASSSQGASQPQHF. The CDR3, as DNA: TGTGCCAGCAGTTCACAGGGAGCGAGTCAGCCCCAGCATTTT.

The chain has TRBV6-5 and TRBJ1-1, with a possible D match to TRBD1 (5 bases). Germline V gene sequence: CDR1 MNHEY, CDR2 SVGAGI. V shed 0 bases and J shed 0 bases, with 8 bases lying between them. This CDR3 comprises 15 residues. The CDR3 region has the DNA TGTGCCAGCAGTTACTCCCAGGGCGTGAACACTGAAGCTTTCTTT. Amino acids: CASSYSQGVNTEAFF.

The chain combines TRBV2 with TRBJ2-6, with no clear D. V shed 3 bases and J shed 2 bases, with 11 bases lying between them. The CDR3 is 16 residues long. Germline CDR1 SNHLY, CDR2 FYNNEI. The CDR3 DNA is TGTGCCAGCAGTGACCCAGACATAGCTGGGGCCAACGTCCTGACTTTC. Its protein product is CASSDPDIAGANVLTF.